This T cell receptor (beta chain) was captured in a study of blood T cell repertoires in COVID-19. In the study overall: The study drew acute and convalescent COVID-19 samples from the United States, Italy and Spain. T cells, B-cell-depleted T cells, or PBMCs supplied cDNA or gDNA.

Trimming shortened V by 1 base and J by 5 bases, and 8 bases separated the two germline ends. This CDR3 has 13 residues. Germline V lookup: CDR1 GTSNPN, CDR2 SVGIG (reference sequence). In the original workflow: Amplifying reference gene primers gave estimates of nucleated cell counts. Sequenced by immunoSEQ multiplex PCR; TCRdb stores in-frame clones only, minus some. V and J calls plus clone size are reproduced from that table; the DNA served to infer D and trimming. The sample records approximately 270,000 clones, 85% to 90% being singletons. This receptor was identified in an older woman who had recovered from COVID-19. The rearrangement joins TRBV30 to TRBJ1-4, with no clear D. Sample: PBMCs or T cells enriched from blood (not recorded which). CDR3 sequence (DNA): TGTGCCTGGAGTGGAGTACCAAATGAAAAACTGTTTTTT. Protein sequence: CAWSGVPNEKLFF.